This passage covers 19 T cell receptor beta chains from one sample sequenced in a study of patients and donors after allogeneic stem cell transplantation. TCRdb re-called the RT-PCR reads with MiXCR, one entry per CDR3 protein. The sample lists roughly 940,000 distinct CDR3 sequences, over 15% occurring once. What was sequenced was blood, either unsorted or a sorted T cell fraction (not recorded which). Source of these receptors: a human donor who was either an allogeneic HSCT recipient or a stem cell or donor lymphocyte infusion donor (not recorded which). It is not recorded whose cells these are; they may come from a transplant donor.

This clonotype was recorded many times. V is TRBV12-3 or TRBV12-4 and J is TRBJ1-4, with 9 bases that match TRBD1. The junction had 1 base not matched to a gene; V was cut back by 5 bases and J by 3 bases. The CDR3 is made up of 14 amino acids. CDR3 coding DNA: TGTGCCAGCAGTGACAGGGGGGCTAATGAAAAACTGTTTTTT. This gives the protein CASSDRGANEKLFF.

The sample holds a few counts of this clonotype. This chain uses TRBV12-3 or TRBV12-4 with TRBJ2-3, with TRBD2 matching 9 bases. V was clipped by 8 bases and J by 2 bases; unmatched bases: 17. This CDR3 has 18 amino acids. The CDR3 is CASSEAGRAGGNTDTQYF. DNA for the CDR3: TGTGCCAGCTCAGAGGCCGGTCGAGCGGGGGGTAACACAGATACGCAGTATTTT.

This chain connects TRBV5-1 to TRBJ1-1, with a tentative D call TRBD1 (5 bases). V lost 2 bases and J lost 6, with 11 bases in between. Per germline, CDR1 SGHRS and CDR2 YFSETQ. The CDR3 covers 13 residues. CDR3 residues: CASSFDSSAEAFF. The CDR3 nucleotides read TGCGCCAGCAGCTTCGACAGTTCAGCTGAAGCTTTCTTT.

This clonotype was counted many times. The chain recombines TRBV12-3 or TRBV12-4 with TRBJ2-3; 9 bases are a match to TRBD1. The V segment lost 5 bases and the J segment 4 bases; nucleotides outside the gene matches: 4. This CDR3 spans 14 amino acids. In nucleotides, the CDR3 is TGTGCCAGCAGTGTGGGACAGGGAGCAGATACGCAGTATTTT. It translates to CASSVGQGADTQYF.

The chain carries TRBV24-1 and TRBJ1-1, with TRBD1 identical over 8 bases. Looked up from germline, CDR1 is KGHDR and CDR2 is SFDVKD. Trimming at V came to 4 bases and at J to 1 base, leaving 4 bases not matched to a gene. The CDR3 sequence is 15 residues long. The CDR3: CATSESDRGNTEAFF. CDR3 sequence (DNA): TGTGCCACCAGTGAATCAGACAGGGGGAACACTGAAGCTTTCTTT.

This clonotype was seen a few times. This chain links TRBV10-3 with TRBJ2-2; TRBD2 matches 12 bases. CDR1 is ENHRY, CDR2 SYGVKD, per germline. This CDR3 contains 18 residues. The junction had 8 bases not matched to a gene; V was cut back by 2 bases and J by 4 bases. CDR3 loop: CAISEVLAGGPGTGELFF. CDR3 in DNA: TGTGCCATCAGTGAGGTCCTAGCGGGAGGGCCGGGCACCGGGGAGCTGTTTTTT.

This clonotype was counted only a few times. V gene TRBV28 combines with J gene TRBJ2-2, with D possibly TRBD1 on 6 matching bases. This CDR3 contains 12 residues. CDR1 is MDHEN and CDR2 is SYDVKM in the germline V gene. Trimming stripped 4 bases from V and 9 bases from J, with 9 bases between. CDR3 DNA: TGTGCCAGCAGTTCCAGGGGTTGGGAGCTGTTTTTT. It translates to CASSSRGWELFF.

This clonotype was observed a handful of times. The CDR3 loop is CASSSRTSAANTGELFF. The CDR3 DNA follows: TGCGCCAGCAGCTCGAGGACTAGCGCCGCGAACACCGGGGAGCTGTTTTTT. V is TRBV5-1 and J is TRBJ2-2, with TRBD2 matching over 9 bases. CDR3 length equals 17 residues. CDR1 and CDR2 from the germline V gene are SGHRS and YFSETQ. Trimming cost V 3 bases and J 0 bases; bases outside gene matches: 6. Full variable domain (outside the CDR3, taken from reference TRBV5-1 and TRBJ2-2): KAGVTQTPRYLIKTRGQQVTLSCSPISGHRSVSWYQQTPGQGLQFLFEYFSETQRNKGNFPGRFSGRQFSNSRSEMNVSTLELGDSALYLCASSSRTSAANTGELFFGEGSRLTVL.

This clonotype was found a few times. This chain joins TRBV6-2 or TRBV6-3 and TRBJ2-5; the match to TRBD2 covers 9 bases. The CDR3 totals 15 residues. The germline V gene encodes CDR1 MNHEY and CDR2 SVGEGT. The V gene end was trimmed by 2 bases and the J gene end by 2 bases; junction bases not matched to a gene: 3. The chain's CDR3 is CASSYGLAPQETQYF. The DNA for the CDR3 is TGTGCCAGCAGTTACGGACTAGCGCCTCAAGAGACCCAGTACTTC.

This sequence joins TRBV9 and TRBJ2-7; 7 nucleotides match TRBD2. V dropped 4 bases and J dropped 6; count of bases not matched to a gene: 13. There are 15 residues in the CDR3. CDR1 is SGDLS and CDR2 is YYNGEE in the germline V gene. CDR3 in DNA: TGTGCCAGCAGCCCGGGCCCGGCGGGAGTCAGCGAGCAGTACTTC. As protein: CASSPGPAGVSEQYF.

V is TRBV7-2 and J is TRBJ1-2; TRBD1 aligns across 8 bases. After removal of 5 bases from V and 4 bases from J, the junction contained 9 bases not matched to a gene. This CDR3 comprises 15 residues. Germline assignment: CDR1 SGHTA and CDR2 FQGNSA. The CDR3 nucleotides are TGTGCCAGCAGCATTCGGGACAGGTCGTCCTATGGCTACACCTTC. Amino acid sequence: CASSIRDRSSYGYTF.

The chain joins TRBV24-1 to TRBJ2-7; either TRBD1 or TRBD2 may fit D (6 bases each). Germline V gene data show CDR1 as KGHDR and CDR2 as SFDVKD. This CDR3 has 15 amino acids. Deletions cut 5 bases from V and 3 bases from J, with 16 bases between. CDR3 sequence: CATSGKGEDLYEQYF. As DNA, the CDR3 is TGTGCCACCAGTGGGAAGGGGGAGGACCTCTACGAGCAGTACTTC.

The rearrangement links TRBV14 to TRBJ2-1; D perhaps matches TRBD2 (6 bases). Germline-derived CDR1 and CDR2 are SGHDN and FVKESK. The CDR3 covers 17 residues. V was pared by 0 bases and J by 3 bases, with 15 bases between. The CDR3 DNA reads as TGTGCCAGCAGCCAAGATCGAACGGAGGGATTCTACAATGAGCAGTTCTTC. This gives the protein CASSQDRTEGFYNEQFF.

A few counts support this clonotype. The chain joins TRBV5-1 to TRBJ1-1, with D possibly matching TRBD1 (5 bases). V gave up 4 bases and J gave up 1 base, with 14 bases separating them. Germline V gene data show CDR1 as SGHRS and CDR2 as YFSETQ. The CDR3 extends over 15 amino acids. Here the CDR3 DNA reads TGCGCCAGCAGCCCGAGGGGTTCAAGGAACACTGAAGCTTTCTTT. It codes for CASSPRGSRNTEAFF.

CDR3 residues: CASSPNGANEQFF. The DNA for the CDR3 is TGTGCCAGCAGCCCTAACGGGGCCAATGAGCAGTTCTTC. V is TRBV11-3 and J is TRBJ2-1; D assignment may be TRBD1 or TRBD2 (5 bases each). Trimming removed 5 bases from V and 6 bases from J, with 11 bases in between. Germline assignment: CDR1 SGHNT and CDR2 YENEEA. The length of the CDR3 is 13 residues.

A few counts support this clonotype. V is TRBV7-3 and J is TRBJ1-5; D not certain. Trimming removed 0 bases from V and 7 bases from J, with 10 bases in between. CDR1 and CDR2 (germline): SGHTA, FQGTGA. CDR3 size: 14 residues. CDR3 DNA: TGTGCCAGCAGCTTAACCCCCCAAGCACAGCCCCAGCATTTT. This sequence encodes CASSLTPQAQPQHF.

V gene TRBV9 combines with J gene TRBJ2-3; 9 bases align to TRBD2. This CDR3 comprises 15 residues. Germline CDR1 and CDR2: SGDLS and YYNGEE. The J segment lost 4 bases and the V segment lost 4 bases, leaving 7 bases of the junction unmatched. This CDR3 reads CASSRSGGRSDTQYF. CDR3 sequence (DNA): TGTGCCAGCAGCCGAAGCGGGGGGAGGTCAGATACGCAGTATTTT. Full variable domain (rest looked up from reference TRBV9 and TRBJ2-3): DSGVTQTPKHLITATGQRVTLRCSPRSGDLSVYWYQQSLDQGLQFLIQYYNGEERAKGNILERFSAQQFPDLHSELNLSSLELGDSALYFCASSRSGGRSDTQYFGPGTRLTVL.

This clonotype was picked up a small number of times. The gene calls are TRBV12-3 or TRBV12-4 and TRBJ2-7; D tentatively reads TRBD1 or TRBD2 (5 bases each). V was pared by 6 bases and J by 9 bases, with 27 bases between. The length of the CDR3 is 16 residues. The CDR3 bases are TGTGCCAGCAGCTTGGACCCGGGGACCTCGGGTTTTGGGCAGTACTTC. Its protein product is CASSLDPGTSGFGQYF.

This clonotype appeared a few times. This rearrangement joins TRBV6-5 to TRBJ1-6; the D gene is possibly TRBD1 (5 bases). Per germline, CDR1 MNHEY and CDR2 SVGAGI. V lost 0 bases, J lost 5 bases, and 14 bases lay in between. This CDR3 comprises 17 residues. CDR3 DNA sequence: TGTGCCAGCAGTTACTCTGGGGCACCCGGTGATAATTCACCCCTCCACTTT. Its protein is CASSYSGAPGDNSPLHF.